The 24 T cell receptor beta chains in this list originate from one sample, sequenced in a study of blood T cell repertoires in COVID-19. Using immunoSEQ multiplex PCR, the repertoire was profiled, and TCRdb retains in-frame clones only, with some absent. This sample carries about 210,000 clones, more than 70% of them seen once, and the ten largest clones take 8.2%. The source material was peripheral blood. Receptors were obtained from a woman aged 50 to 60 with acute or convalescent COVID-19.

CDR3 loop: CASSVLAGGLYEQYF. CDR3 nucleotides: TGTGCCAGCAGTGTACTAGCGGGAGGCCTATACGAGCAGTACTTC. V gene TRBV28 combines with J gene TRBJ2-7; 12 nucleotides line up with TRBD2. The CDR3 has 15 residues. Germline CDR1 and CDR2: MDHEN and SYDVKM. Trimming removed 5 bases from V and 4 bases from J; junction bases left unmatched: 6.

This clone appeared once. The gene calls are TRBV28 and TRBJ1-1; TRBD1 aligns across 8 bases. The CDR3 runs to 13 residues. Trimming cost V 7 bases and J 6 bases; bases outside gene matches: 7. Germline V lookup: CDR1 MDHEN, CDR2 SYDVKM. The CDR3 loop is CASTAQGAPEAFF. CDR3 sequence (DNA): TGTGCCAGCACCGCTCAGGGGGCCCCTGAAGCTTTCTTT.

For this clone: The sample carries other DNA sequences with the same CDR3. The chain couples TRBV5-1 to TRBJ2-1; 10 positions match TRBD2. There are 15 residues in the CDR3. CDR1 is SGHRS and CDR2 is YFSETQ in the germline V gene. V trimming: 4 bases; J trimming: 1 base; junction bases outside the gene matches: 2. The CDR3 loop reads CASSPLAGSYNEQFF. For the CDR3, the DNA is TGCGCCAGCAGCCCACTAGCGGGATCCTACAATGAGCAGTTCTTC.

The rearrangement uses TRBV2 and TRBJ2-1, with D tentatively TRBD2 (6 bases). Per the germline V gene, CDR1 is SNHLY and CDR2 is FYNNEI. V was shortened by 11 bases and J by 5 bases, with 16 bases between the two germline ends. CDR3 length equals 13 residues. CDR3 DNA: TGTGCCTACAAGGGGCGGAGGGACAATGAGCAGTTCTTC. The encoded protein is CAYKGRRDNEQFF.

With regard to this clone: Additional DNA sequences in this sample encode the identical CDR3. The chain has TRBV2 and TRBJ2-7, with 7 bases fitting TRBD1. Germline V lookup: CDR1 SNHLY, CDR2 FYNNEI. The length of the CDR3 is 14 residues. The J segment lost 0 bases and the V segment lost 5 bases, leaving 4 bases of the junction unmatched. The DNA for the CDR3 is TGTGCCAGCAGTAGGACAGGCAGCTCCTACGAGCAGTACTTC. It encodes CASSRTGSSYEQYF.

As to this clone: This sample includes further DNA sequences coding for the same CDR3. CDR3 DNA sequence: TGCGCCAGCAGCTTGGCGGGACTAGCGGTGCAAGAGACCCAGTACTTC. Protein sequence: CASSLAGLAVQETQYF. The V call is TRBV5-1, the J call TRBJ2-5; 11 bases match TRBD2. Germline assignment: CDR1 SGHRS and CDR2 YFSETQ. Unmatched junction bases numbered 3, after V lost 0 bases and J lost 2 bases. This CDR3 spans 16 amino acids.

The chain combines TRBV18 with TRBJ1-3, with no clear D. Germline lookup yields CDR1 KGHSH and CDR2 LQKENI. Trimming took 3 bases from V and 8 from J, leaving 11 bases between them. CDR3 length equals 13 residues. CDR3 region: CASSPQPRDTIYF. The CDR3 DNA is TGTGCCAGCTCACCTCAACCCCGGGACACCATATATTTT.

The chain links TRBV9 to TRBJ2-3, with 7 bases matching TRBD2. J lost 2 bases, V lost 3 bases, and 9 bases had no gene match. Per germline, CDR1 SGDLS and CDR2 YYNGEE. The CDR3 sequence is 16 residues long. The CDR3 loop reads CASSAQPGLPTDTQYF. CDR3 nucleotides: TGTGCCAGCAGCGCCCAACCGGGACTACCCACAGATACGCAGTATTTT.

This chain uses TRBV20-1 with TRBJ1-1; perhaps TRBD1 as D (6 bases). CDR3 length: 14 amino acids. V was cut by 3 bases and J by 1 base, with 12 bases left in between. Germline CDR1 reads DFQATT; CDR2 reads SNEGSKA (reference sequence). CDR3 DNA sequence: TGCAGTGCTAGTCAGGGAGGGGGGAACACTGAAGCTTTCTTT. Translating gives CSASQGGGNTEAFF.

The chain carries TRBV28 and TRBJ2-3; D may be TRBD1 (5 bases). CDR3 size: 17 residues. Germline V gene sequence: CDR1 MDHEN, CDR2 SYDVKM. Trimming stripped 2 bases from V and 0 bases from J, with 15 bases between. The CDR3 DNA sequence: TGTGCCAGCAGTTTACTGGGCGGACATTTTAGCACAGATACGCAGTATTTT. Amino acids: CASSLLGGHFSTDTQYF.

The V gene is TRBV2, the J gene TRBJ2-7; TRBD1 matches 7 bases. CDR3 length equals 18 residues. Per germline, CDR1 SNHLY and CDR2 FYNNEI. CDR3 region: CASKSRTQGQRTSYEQYF. CDR3 DNA sequence: TGTGCGAGTAAGAGCCGTACACAGGGGCAGCGCACATCCTACGAGCAGTACTTC.

The genes are TRBV27 and TRBJ1-1, with D possibly TRBD1 on 6 matching bases. The CDR3 runs 14 residues. CDR1 and CDR2 from the germline V gene are MNHEY and SMNVEV (reference sequence). V lost 1 base and J 3 bases, leaving 9 bases between the germline ends. CDR3 residues: CASSLYRADTEAFF. Here the CDR3 DNA reads TGTGCCAGCAGTTTATACAGGGCGGACACTGAAGCTTTCTTT.

In its sample, this clone was seen a few times. This rearrangement joins TRBV27 to TRBJ2-1; weak D call: TRBD2 (5 bases). The CDR3 covers 15 residues. Germline V gene data show CDR1 as MNHEY and CDR2 as SMNVEV (reference sequence). Trimming shortened V by 5 bases and J by 0 bases, and 11 bases separated the two germline ends. CDR3: CASSDYRSSYNEQFF. CDR3 sequence (DNA): TGTGCCAGCAGTGACTACCGGAGCTCCTACAATGAGCAGTTCTTC.

The count of this clone is one. CDR3 sequence reads: CASSLWGLADTGELFF. DNA of the CDR3: TGTGCCAGCAGCTTATGGGGACTAGCGGACACCGGGGAGCTGTTTTTT. This chain joins TRBV11-2 and TRBJ2-2; TRBD2 aligns across 11 bases. J was trimmed by 3 bases and V by 2 bases; bases with no gene match: 2. CDR1 and CDR2 (germline): SGHAT, FQNNGV. This CDR3 comprises 16 residues. The variable domain in full, with the rest retrieved from reference TRBV11-2 and TRBJ2-2, is EAGVAQSPRYKIIEKRQSVAFWCNPISGHATLYWYQQILGQGPKLLIQFQNNGVVDDSQLPKDRFSAERLKGVDSTLKIQPAKLEDSAVYLCASSLWGLADTGELFFGEGSRLTVL.

This chain uses TRBV5-4 with TRBJ2-1; the D gene is possibly TRBD2 (5 bases). This CDR3 region has 15 residues. Deletions cut 4 bases from V and 7 bases from J, with 18 bases between. Germline values: CDR1 SGHNT, CDR2 YYREEE (reference sequence). CDR3 DNA sequence: TGTGCCAGCAGCCCCGACATGGGCGGGTGGAATGAGCAGTTCTTC. It encodes CASSPDMGGWNEQFF.

This clone occurred a few times. This chain connects TRBV5-4 to TRBJ2-7; TRBD2 agrees at 10 bases. V was pared by 3 bases and J by 3 bases, with 9 bases of the junction left unmatched. The germline gives CDR1 SGHNT, CDR2 YYREEE (reference sequence). The CDR3 is 16 residues long. CDR3 protein: CASSYIAGGVHYEQYF. CDR3 coding DNA: TGTGCCAGCAGCTATATAGCGGGAGGCGTTCACTACGAGCAGTACTTC.

V usage is TRBV24-1 and J usage is TRBJ1-1; D remains ambiguous. The V and J ends lost 4 bases and 6 bases respectively, with 11 bases between them. Germline V gene sequence: CDR1 KGHDR, CDR2 SFDVKD. The CDR3 extends over 13 amino acids. CDR3 nucleotide sequence: TGTGCCACCAGTGACCCCCGAAGCCCTGAAGCTTTCTTT. Residues: CATSDPRSPEAFF.

The genes are TRBV10-3 and TRBJ1-1; TRBD1 agrees at 10 bases. The CDR3 length is 15 residues. Germline loops: CDR1 ENHRY, CDR2 SYGVKD. V lost 1 base and J lost 5; bases outside the gene matches: 4. The CDR3 sequence: CAISELWDRGTEAFF. The CDR3 region has the DNA TGTGCCATCAGTGAGTTGTGGGACAGGGGAACTGAAGCTTTCTTT.

The chain joins TRBV12-3 or TRBV12-4 to TRBJ2-5, with TRBD1 identical over 7 bases. CDR3 length: 13 amino acids. With V trimmed by 5 bases and J by 7 bases, 7 bases remained unmatched. CDR3 loop: CASSQGPGGTQYF. CDR3 sequence (DNA): TGTGCCAGCAGTCAGGGCCCAGGGGGGACCCAGTACTTC.

This clone was detected only once. The chain recombines TRBV19 with TRBJ2-1; a possible D gene is TRBD1 (6 bases). The CDR3 spans 16 residues. The V gene lost 5 bases and the J gene lost 2 bases, with 16 bases spanning the gap. Germline CDR1 reads LNHDA; CDR2 reads SQIVND (reference sequence). CDR3 bases: TGTGCCAGTAGTCGCACAGGGAATCGGCCCTACAATGAGCAGTTCTTC. Residues: CASSRTGNRPYNEQFF.

There are many counts of this clone. V usage is TRBV10-2 and J usage is TRBJ1-6; the D is unclear. The germline V gene encodes CDR1 WSHSY and CDR2 SAAADI. Trimming took 0 bases from V and 7 from J, leaving 4 bases between them. CDR3 size: 13 residues. CDR3 protein: CASSESRNSPLHF. The CDR3 nucleotides read TGCGCCAGCAGTGAGTCGAGAAATTCACCCCTCCACTTT.

The gene calls are TRBV11-2 and TRBJ1-4; possibly TRBD1 for D (6 bases). V gave up 5 bases and J gave up 8 bases, with 18 bases separating them. Germline CDR1 reads SGHAT; CDR2 reads FQNNGV. The CDR3 is made up of 15 amino acids. DNA for the CDR3: TGTGCCAGCAGCGTTAGTTGGGACATAGTAGAAAAACTGTTTTTT. This encodes CASSVSWDIVEKLFF.

The chain carries TRBV7-3 and TRBJ2-2; a weak D match, TRBD2 (6 bases). CDR3 length: 15 amino acids. Trimming removed 4 bases at V and 5 bases at J, with 14 bases between. In germline, CDR1 is SGHTA, CDR2 FQGTGA. CDR3 region: CASSSGERWTGELFF. CDR3 coding DNA: TGTGCCAGCAGCTCGGGGGAGAGGTGGACCGGGGAGCTGTTTTTT. Looking up the rest from reference TRBV7-3 and TRBJ2-2 gives the full variable domain: GAGVSQTPSNKVTEKGKYVELRCDPISGHTALYWYRQSLGQGPEFLIYFQGTGAADDSGLPNDRFFAVRPEGSVSTLKIQRTERGDSAVYLCASSSGERWTGELFFGEGSRLTVL.

V usage is TRBV19 and J usage is TRBJ2-7; D is perhaps TRBD1 (5 bases). The CDR3 has 18 amino acids. Germline CDR1 and CDR2: LNHDA and SQIVND (reference sequence). The ends were cut back, 3 bases at V and 0 bases at J, with 21 bases in the middle. CDR3 DNA sequence: TGTGCCAGTAGTATGTTTTGGTTGGCCAGGGCTTTCTCCTACGAGCAGTACTTC. Residues: CASSMFWLARAFSYEQYF.